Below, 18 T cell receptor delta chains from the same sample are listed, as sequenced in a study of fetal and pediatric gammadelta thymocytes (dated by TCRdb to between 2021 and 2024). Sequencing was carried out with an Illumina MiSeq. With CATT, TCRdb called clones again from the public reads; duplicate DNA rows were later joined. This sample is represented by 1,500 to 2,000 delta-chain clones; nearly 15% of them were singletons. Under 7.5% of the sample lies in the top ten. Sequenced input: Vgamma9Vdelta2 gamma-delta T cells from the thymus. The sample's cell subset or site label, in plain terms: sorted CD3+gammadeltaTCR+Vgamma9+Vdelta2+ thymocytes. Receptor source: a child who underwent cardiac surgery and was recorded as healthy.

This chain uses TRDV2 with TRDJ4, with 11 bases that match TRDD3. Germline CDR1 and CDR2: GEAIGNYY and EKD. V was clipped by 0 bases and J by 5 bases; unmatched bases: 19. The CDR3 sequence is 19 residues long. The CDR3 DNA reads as TGTGCCTGTGACACCGCGGGGGACCTTAATGGGGGATACGCTGGGCCCCTGATCTTT. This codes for CACDTAGDLNGGYAGPLIF.

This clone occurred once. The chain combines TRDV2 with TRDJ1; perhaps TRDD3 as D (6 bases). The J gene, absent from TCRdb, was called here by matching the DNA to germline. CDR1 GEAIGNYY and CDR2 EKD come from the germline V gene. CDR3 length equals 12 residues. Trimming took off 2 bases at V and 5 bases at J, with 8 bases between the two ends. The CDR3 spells CACDSLGDKLIF. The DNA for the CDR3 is TGTGCCTGTGACAGTCTGGGGGATAAACTCATCTTT.

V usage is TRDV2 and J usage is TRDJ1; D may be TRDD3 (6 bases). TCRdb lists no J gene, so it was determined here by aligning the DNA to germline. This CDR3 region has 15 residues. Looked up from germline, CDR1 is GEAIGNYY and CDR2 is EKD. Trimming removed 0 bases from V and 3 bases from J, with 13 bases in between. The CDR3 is CACDTVGDGADKLIF. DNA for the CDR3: TGTGCCTGTGACACCGTAGGGGATGGCGCCGATAAACTCATCTTT.

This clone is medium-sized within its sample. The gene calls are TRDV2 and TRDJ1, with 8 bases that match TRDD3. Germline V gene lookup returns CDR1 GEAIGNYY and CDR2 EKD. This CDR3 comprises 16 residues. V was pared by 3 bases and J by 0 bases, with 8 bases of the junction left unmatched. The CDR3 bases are TGTGCCTGTGACCCCTACTGGGGGGCGGACACCGATAAACTCATCTTT. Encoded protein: CACDPYWGADTDKLIF.

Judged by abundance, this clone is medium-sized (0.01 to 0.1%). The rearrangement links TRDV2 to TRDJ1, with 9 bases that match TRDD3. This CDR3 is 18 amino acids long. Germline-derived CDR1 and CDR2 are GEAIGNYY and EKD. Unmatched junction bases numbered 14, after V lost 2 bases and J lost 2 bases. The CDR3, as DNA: TGTGCCTGTGACAATATCCCAACTGGGGGACGCCCGACCGATAAACTCATCTTT. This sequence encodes CACDNIPTGGRPTDKLIF.

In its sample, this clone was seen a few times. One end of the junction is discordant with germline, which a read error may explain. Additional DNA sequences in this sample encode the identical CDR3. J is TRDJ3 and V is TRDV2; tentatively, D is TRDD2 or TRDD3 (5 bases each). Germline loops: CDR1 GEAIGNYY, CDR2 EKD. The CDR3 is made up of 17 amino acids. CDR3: CACDTPNGSWDTRQMFF. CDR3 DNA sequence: TGTGCCTGTGACACTCCTAATGGCTCCTGGGACACACGACAGATGTTTTTC.

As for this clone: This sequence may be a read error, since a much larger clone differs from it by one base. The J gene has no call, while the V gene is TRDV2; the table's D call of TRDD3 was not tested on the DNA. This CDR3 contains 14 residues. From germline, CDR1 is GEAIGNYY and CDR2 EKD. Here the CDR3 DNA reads TGTGCCTGTGACGAGGGGCCTGCGGGCGATAAACTTATCTTT. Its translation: CACDEGPAGDKLIF.

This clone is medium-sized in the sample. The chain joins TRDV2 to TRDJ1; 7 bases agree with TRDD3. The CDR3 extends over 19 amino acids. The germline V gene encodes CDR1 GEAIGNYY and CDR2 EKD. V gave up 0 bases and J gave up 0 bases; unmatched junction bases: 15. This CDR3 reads CACDTGEGGLGIDTDKLIF. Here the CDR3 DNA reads TGTGCCTGTGACACCGGCGAGGGGGGCCTGGGGATAGACACCGATAAACTCATCTTT.

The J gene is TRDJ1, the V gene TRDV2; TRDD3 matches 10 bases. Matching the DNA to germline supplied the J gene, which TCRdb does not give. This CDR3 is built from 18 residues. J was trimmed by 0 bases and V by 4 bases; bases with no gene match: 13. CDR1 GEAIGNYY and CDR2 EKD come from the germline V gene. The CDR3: CACDYTGGSTRYTDKLIF. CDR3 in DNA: TGTGCCTGTGATTACACTGGGGGATCCACGCGGTACACCGATAAACTCATCTTT.

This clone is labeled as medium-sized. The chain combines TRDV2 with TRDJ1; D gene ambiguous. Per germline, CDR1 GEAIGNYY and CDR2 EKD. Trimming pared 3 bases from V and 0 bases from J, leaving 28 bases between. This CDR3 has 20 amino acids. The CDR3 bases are TGTGCCTGTGACCACTCTACGAGGCGGGACACCGACGGGTACACCGATAAACTCATCTTT. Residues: CACDHSTRRDTDGYTDKLIF.

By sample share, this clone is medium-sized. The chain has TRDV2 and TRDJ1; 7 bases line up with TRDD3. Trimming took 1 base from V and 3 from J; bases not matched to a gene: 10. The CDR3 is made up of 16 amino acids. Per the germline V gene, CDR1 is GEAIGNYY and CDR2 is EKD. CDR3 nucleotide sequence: TGTGCCTGTGACACGAGAGGGATACTTTCGTCCGATAAACTCATCTTT. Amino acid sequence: CACDTRGILSSDKLIF.

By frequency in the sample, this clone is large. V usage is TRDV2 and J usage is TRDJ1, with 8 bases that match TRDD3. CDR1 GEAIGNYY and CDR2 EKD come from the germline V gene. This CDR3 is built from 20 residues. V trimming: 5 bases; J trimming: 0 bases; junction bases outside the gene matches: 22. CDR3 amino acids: CACVQSAPVLGGTYTDKLIF. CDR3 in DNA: TGTGCCTGTGTCCAAAGCGCGCCCGTACTGGGGGGGACGTACACCGATAAACTCATCTTT.

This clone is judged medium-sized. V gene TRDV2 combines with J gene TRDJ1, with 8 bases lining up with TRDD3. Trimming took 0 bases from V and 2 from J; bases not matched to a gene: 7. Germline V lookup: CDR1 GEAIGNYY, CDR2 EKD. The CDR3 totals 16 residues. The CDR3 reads CACDTRGLGVTDKLIF. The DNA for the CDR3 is TGTGCCTGTGACACCCGGGGACTGGGGGTTACCGATAAACTCATCTTT.

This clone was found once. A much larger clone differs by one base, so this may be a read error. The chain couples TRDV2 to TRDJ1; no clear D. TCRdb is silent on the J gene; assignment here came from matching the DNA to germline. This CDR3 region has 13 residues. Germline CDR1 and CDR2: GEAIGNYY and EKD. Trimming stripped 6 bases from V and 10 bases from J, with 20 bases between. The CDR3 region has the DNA TGTGCCTGTTGTCCTGGACAGGAGAAAGGACTCATCTTT. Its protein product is CACCPGQEKGLIF.

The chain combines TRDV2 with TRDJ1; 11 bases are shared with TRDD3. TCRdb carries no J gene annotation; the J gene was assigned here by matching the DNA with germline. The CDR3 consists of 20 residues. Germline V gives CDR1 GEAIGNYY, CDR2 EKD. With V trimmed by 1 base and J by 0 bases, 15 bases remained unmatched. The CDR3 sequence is CACDTRVAGGYPVYTDKLIF. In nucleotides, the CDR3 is TGTGCCTGTGACACGAGGGTGGCTGGGGGATACCCGGTCTACACCGATAAACTCATCTTT.

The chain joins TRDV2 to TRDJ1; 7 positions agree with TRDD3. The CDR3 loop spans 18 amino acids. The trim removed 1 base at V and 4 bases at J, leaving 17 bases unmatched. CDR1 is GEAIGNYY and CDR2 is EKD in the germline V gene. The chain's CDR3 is CACDTKTRNWGDCDKLIF. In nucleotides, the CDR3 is TGTGCCTGTGACACTAAGACTAGGAACTGGGGAGACTGCGATAAACTCATCTTT.

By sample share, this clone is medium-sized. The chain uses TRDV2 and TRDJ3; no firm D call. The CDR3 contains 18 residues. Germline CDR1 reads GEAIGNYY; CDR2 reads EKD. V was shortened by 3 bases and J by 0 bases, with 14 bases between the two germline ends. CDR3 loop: CACDSGRTFSWDTRQMFF. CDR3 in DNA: TGTGCCTGTGACTCCGGTCGAACATTCTCCTGGGACACCCGACAGATGTTTTTC.

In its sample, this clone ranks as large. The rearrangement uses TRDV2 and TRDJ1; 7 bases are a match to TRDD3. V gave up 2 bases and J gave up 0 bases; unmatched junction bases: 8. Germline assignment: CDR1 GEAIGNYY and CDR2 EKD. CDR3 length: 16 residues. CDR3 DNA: TGTGCCTGTGACAAGGATACGGATAAGTACACCGATAAACTCATCTTT. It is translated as CACDKDTDKYTDKLIF.